This T cell receptor beta chain was captured by sequencing in a study of T cells in Graves' hyperthyroidism and ophthalmopathy (dated by TCRdb to between 2018 and 2020). Turning to the overall study: Peripheral blood samples were taken at initial diagnosis, before any treatment was given. TCR V-J signatures able to tell the groups apart were searched for in a discovery cohort of more than 90 patients, of whom around 42 had Graves' ophthalmopathy and roughly 59 had stable Graves' hyperthyroidism. An independent validation cohort of 18 to 20 hyperthyroidism patients and more than 15 patients who later progressed to ophthalmopathy tested prospective prediction of ophthalmopathy. The 90 to 100 discovery patients were randomly divided into training and test sets at a 7:3 ratio. In more than five Graves' hyperthyroidism patients, the study also compared T-cell repertoires from thyroid tissue with T-cell repertoires from blood. After sampling, hyperthyroidism patients received methimazole starting at 30 mg daily, and ophthalmopathy patients received high-dose intravenous methylprednisolone. The paper reports TCR Vbeta CDR3 sequencing of approximately 140 peripheral blood samples: 40 to 45 ophthalmopathy, roughly 80 hyperthyroidism and approximately 17 progressor patients. The paper's findings and limits, for the study overall: Sample size was not statistically predetermined, and investigators were not blinded to group allocation. In validation, the model predicted progression to ophthalmopathy a median of roughly 6.2 months before onset, with about 70% sensitivity and roughly 79% specificity. Most expanded thyroid clonotypes (frequency above 0.001) were also found in blood, which suggests that blood repertoires may mirror thyroid immune responses. A 13 V-J signature model separated ophthalmopathy from stable hyperthyroidism, with 87.88% sensitivity and just under 84% specificity in cross-validation and 80%/75% in testing.

TCR beta CDR3 regions were amplified from RNA transcripts. For the first round of RT-PCR on the TCR CDR3, the HTBI primer set was used together with the Qiagen OneStep RT-PCR kit. Libraries were constructed in a second round of multiplex PCR, after which size selection and purification were performed. The libraries were sequenced on an Illumina HiSeq2000 using paired-end 100 bp reads. In the original analysis: Raw data were processed with SOAPnuke, discarding reads with adapters, uncalled bases, mean Phred below 15, or no exact constant-primer or identifier match. COPE v1.2.5 was used to merge high-quality paired reads, and clonotypes were defined as unique nucleotide sequences. Clonotypes were aligned to IMGT TRBV, TRBD and TRBJ reference segments using MiTCR v1.1. The analysis was restricted to V-J combinations with a frequency above 0.0001, which together covered 99% to 99.2% of the repertoires. A TCS score was defined as the ratio between F50 (clonal expansion) and ExV (chaos), using BLOSUM62-based TCRdist between CDR3 peptides within each V-J. Welch's t-statistics and random forest reduced approximately 520 V-J features to 13, which were used in a naive Bayes classifier (R e1071). The public reads were reanalyzed by TCRdb: fastp trimming at Q25, MiXCR alignment, in-frame beta chains only. When rows share a CDR3 protein, they turn into one entry using the most common DNA and genes. These V and J calls originate from TCRdb's pipeline instead of the authors' own analysis. In this sample the table shows 300,000 to 400,000 distinct CDR3 sequences, 15% to 20% of which occur a single time. The ten largest clones take up approximately 49% of the sample.

Graves' hyperthyroidism was defined as stable when no progression to ophthalmopathy occurred over 18 months of follow-up. Hyperthyroidism patients were aged 18 to 65 years and newly diagnosed, with disease duration of less than 2 months. Patients with uncontrolled infections, other autoimmune diseases, pregnancy or lactation were excluded. Diagnoses were based on clinical symptoms, serum thyroxine and TRAb, thyroid ultrasound and orbital computed tomography. PBMCs were isolated from around 10 ml of fresh peripheral blood by Ficoll-Paque density gradient centrifugation. Total RNA was extracted with Trizol reagent, and quality was checked on an Agilent 2100 Bioanalyzer. Spanning cysteine to phenylalanine, the CDR3 consists of 11 amino acids. Only the CDR3 DNA stays, 33 bases, in frame from base 1. The germline V gene specifies SGHDN as CDR1 and FVKESK as CDR2. V is pared back by 2 bases and J by 5 bases, with 4 bases lying between the germline termini.

This clonotype was observed a few times. Which antigen it targets is not known. Base qualities are not provided; no much larger clone lies one nucleotide away. The clonotype was recovered from a woman between 50 and 59 years old with Graves' hyperthyroidism. Material: blood. Recombination joined TRBV14 with TRBJ2-7; there is no confident call for the D gene. The nucleotide sequence reads as follows: TGTGCCAGCAGCCAACTCCACGAGCAGTACTTC. Translated, this gives CASSQLHEQYF.